Following are 16 T cell receptor beta chains from one sample sequenced in a study of T cell changes during pregnancy in multiple sclerosis. Data came from immunoSEQ multiplex PCR; TCRdb stores just in-frame clones and leaves some out. The repertoire holds about 40,000 clones, with about 92% as singletons. Sequenced here: CD4+ T cells from peripheral blood mononuclear cells, sampled in the first trimester of pregnancy. The receptors stem from a female donor with multiple sclerosis, enrolled in a pregnancy study.

A few counts support this clone. The chain recombines TRBV6-5 with TRBJ1-2; 8 bases map to TRBD1. From germline, CDR1 is MNHEY and CDR2 SVGAGI. This CDR3 comprises 14 residues. With V trimmed by 2 bases and J by 8 bases, 7 bases remained unmatched. The CDR3 sequence is CASSYGQGRRGYTF. Here the CDR3 DNA reads TGTGCCAGCAGTTACGGACAGGGTCGGCGCGGCTACACCTTC.

This chain links TRBV23-1 with TRBJ1-4; D unresolved. TRBV23-1 is an ORF, with its function uncertain. Between the trimmed V and J ends, which lost 6 bases and 0 bases, there was a span of 8 bases. The CDR3 extends over 14 amino acids. DNA for the CDR3: TGCGCCAGCAGGAGACAAGCAACTAATGAAAAACTGTTTTTT. This sequence encodes CASRRQATNEKLFF.

This clone was recorded only once. The rearrangement links TRBV6-1 to TRBJ2-1, with TRBD2 matching 8 bases. Germline-derived CDR1 and CDR2 are MNHNS and SASEGT. The CDR3 has 15 residues. Losses at the gene ends were 6 bases for V and 0 bases for J; bases not matched to a gene: 4. The CDR3, as DNA: TGTGCCAGCAGCGTAAGCGGGAGCTCCTACAATGAGCAGTTCTTC. Amino acid sequence: CASSVSGSSYNEQFF.

The chain carries TRBV11-2 and TRBJ2-2; D is ambiguous. The V end was cut by 5 bases, the J end by 7 bases, with 17 bases between. CDR1 and CDR2 (germline): SGHAT, FQNNGV. The CDR3 runs to 15 residues. The CDR3 sequence is CASSPRLPTGGELFF. DNA of the CDR3: TGTGCCAGCAGCCCCCGACTCCCCACGGGCGGGGAGCTGTTTTTT.

CDR3 protein: CASSSQGEGNQPQHF. In nucleotides, the CDR3 is TGTGCCAGCAGCTCACAGGGGGAGGGCAATCAGCCCCAGCATTTT. The genes are TRBV28 and TRBJ1-5, with 8 bases fitting TRBD1. The CDR3 consists of 15 residues. Germline assignment: CDR1 MDHEN and CDR2 SYDVKM. V shed 6 bases, J shed 2 bases, and the junction held 6 bases outside the gene matches.

The J gene is TRBJ2-3, the V gene TRBV19; 9 bases are a match to TRBD1. The CDR3 length is 16 residues. V lost 6 bases to trimming and J lost 3 bases; unmatched junction nucleotides: 10. Germline-derived CDR1 and CDR2 are LNHDA and SQIVND (reference sequence). The CDR3 protein is CASRSNRGRVTDTQYF. The CDR3 region has the DNA TGTGCCAGTAGATCGAACAGGGGGCGCGTAACAGATACGCAGTATTTT.

This sequence joins TRBV18 and TRBJ1-1; no firm D call. The CDR3 spans 13 residues. Trimming removed 6 bases from V and 4 bases from J, with 12 bases in between. Germline values: CDR1 KGHSH, CDR2 LQKENI. The CDR3: CASSPQVSTEAFF. In DNA, the CDR3 is TGTGCCAGCTCCCCTCAGGTTAGCACTGAAGCTTTCTTT.

Written as DNA, the CDR3 is TGTGCCAGCAGTACCAACCCGTTTTACAGGGGGCGGAACTATGGCTACACCTTC. Translation gives CASSTNPFYRGRNYGYTF. V usage is TRBV27 and J usage is TRBJ1-2, with TRBD1 identical over 9 bases. The V gene end was trimmed by 5 bases and the J gene end by 2 bases; junction bases not matched to a gene: 15. The CDR3 has 18 amino acids. Germline values: CDR1 MNHEY, CDR2 SMNVEV (reference sequence).

The CDR3, as DNA: TGTGCCATCAGTGACTCTATTCAGGGGGCACGTAAAGGCTACACCTTC. Translation: CAISDSIQGARKGYTF. This chain links TRBV10-3 with TRBJ1-2; TRBD1 agrees at 8 bases. The germline V gene has CDR1 ENHRY and CDR2 SYGVKD. The CDR3 contains 16 residues. V dropped 3 bases and J dropped 8; count of bases not matched to a gene: 14.

This sequence joins TRBV30 and TRBJ1-1; TRBD1 aligns across 7 bases. V dropped 3 bases and J dropped 4; count of bases not matched to a gene: 2. This CDR3 is built from 12 residues. Germline V gene sequence: CDR1 GTSNPN, CDR2 SVGIG (reference sequence). CDR3 amino acids: CAWSPGGTEAFF. The DNA for the CDR3 is TGTGCCTGGAGCCCAGGGGGCACTGAAGCTTTCTTT. Complete variable domain (other parts from reference TRBV30 and TRBJ1-1): SQTIHQWPATLVQPVGSPLSLECTVEGTSNPNLYWYRQAAGRGLQLLFYSVGIGQISSEVPQNLSASRPQDRQFILSSKKLLLSDSGFYLCAWSPGGTEAFFGQGTRLTVV.

The rearrangement uses TRBV5-1 and TRBJ1-2, with 8 bases aligning to TRBD1. This CDR3 is built from 14 residues. J was trimmed by 6 bases and V by 0 bases; bases with no gene match: 4. CDR1 and CDR2 from the germline V gene are SGHRS and YFSETQ. The chain's CDR3 is CASSLGGTGNGYTF. CDR3 coding DNA: TGCGCCAGCAGCTTGGGTGGGACAGGAAATGGCTACACCTTC.

V gene TRBV28 combines with J gene TRBJ1-5, with a tentative D call TRBD1 (6 bases). The germline gives CDR1 MDHEN, CDR2 SYDVKM. The CDR3 is 15 residues long. V was cut by 2 bases and J by 4 bases, with 12 bases left in between. CDR3 bases: TGTGCCAGCAGTTTAGGGGGCTCAGGGAATCAGCCCCAGCATTTT. This sequence encodes CASSLGGSGNQPQHF.

CDR3 DNA sequence: TGTGCCAGCACTCCACAGGGGGCGGGCACCGGGGAGCTGTTTTTT. As protein: CASTPQGAGTGELFF. This rearrangement joins TRBV2 to TRBJ2-2; TRBD1 matches at 9 bases. The germline V gene has CDR1 SNHLY and CDR2 FYNNEI. Losses at the gene ends were 7 bases for V and 4 bases for J; bases not matched to a gene: 7. The CDR3 loop spans 15 amino acids.

The chain employs TRBV9 and TRBJ2-5; 16 nucleotides line up with TRBD2. With 3 bases clipped from V and 0 bases from J, the junction kept 8 bases outside the gene matches. Germline assignment: CDR1 SGDLS and CDR2 YYNGEE. The CDR3 loop spans 19 amino acids. The CDR3 here is CASSGPGTSGGVYQETQYF. The CDR3 nucleotides are TGTGCCAGCAGCGGTCCCGGGACTAGCGGGGGGGTGTACCAAGAGACCCAGTACTTC. Together with reference TRBV9 and TRBJ2-5, the CDR3 gives the full variable domain: DSGVTQTPKHLITATGQRVTLRCSPRSGDLSVYWYQQSLDQGLQFLIQYYNGEERAKGNILERFSAQQFPDLHSELNLSSLELGDSALYFCASSGPGTSGGVYQETQYFGPGTRLLVL.

This rearrangement joins TRBV7-8 to TRBJ1-5, with 9 positions matching TRBD1. This CDR3 is 16 amino acids long. The trim removed 1 base at V and 7 bases at J, leaving 8 bases unmatched. Germline V gives CDR1 SGHVS, CDR2 FQNEAQ. CDR3 nucleotides: TGTGCCAGCAGCTTAGAGGGACAGGGTATAGCGCAGCCCCAGCATTTT. The encoded protein is CASSLEGQGIAQPQHF.

V gene TRBV19 combines with J gene TRBJ1-6, with 8 bases aligning to TRBD1. CDR3 size: 14 residues. The ends lost 5 bases at V and 5 bases at J; junction bases unmatched: 2. Per germline, CDR1 LNHDA and CDR2 SQIVND (reference sequence). CDR3 protein: CASSYRGNNSPLHF. As DNA, the CDR3 is TGTGCCAGTAGTTACAGGGGGAATAATTCACCCCTCCACTTT.